This T cell receptor (beta chain) emerged from a study of T cell repertoires in cytomegalovirus infection (dated by TCRdb to the late 2010s). Turning to the overall study: Because public TCR beta signatures pointed to carriage of CMV infection together with the matching HLA type, the HLA type of each donor mattered for the analysis. Broad study findings and their caveats: In both this cohort and an independent 352-donor cohort, the cumulative frequency of public TCR beta family members distinguished carriers of CMV infection plus the relevant HLA type. In the ex vivo response, HLA-C-restricted CMV-specific TCR beta clonotypes were dominant, and in two of eight donors the single most frequent clonotype came from this HLA-C-restricted group.

The CDR3 contains 14 residues, cysteine and phenylalanine counted. CDR3 DNA is the only sequence kept; it has 42 bases, read in frame from the first base. CDR1 and CDR2 are drawn from the germline V gene: SGHTA, FQGNSA. Of note for this clonotype: The clone's antigen remains unknown. Germline is not matched at one junction end, which may reflect a read error.

The listed sequencing device is Illumina HiSeq 1500. TCRdb reprocessed the public reads (quality trimming at Q25 with fastp, clone calling with MiXCR) and kept in-frame beta chains. All rows with the same CDR3 protein become a single entry with the most common DNA and genes. The table for this sample lists hundreds of thousands of distinct CDR3 sequences; roughly a quarter of them were counted only once. Jointly, the top ten make up 6.5% to 10% of the sample. This chain joins TRBV7-2 to TRBJ1-1; too little of a D gene remains to name it. The sample consisted of CD8+ T cells from PBMCs. The TCR sequence derives from a human donor in good health (CMV status not recorded). Some clones in this sample may be carry-over from other donors' samples. The base sequence is TGTGCCAGCAGCCCCGTGGGCCCGAACACTGAAGCTGTCTTT. Translated, this is CASSPVGPNTEAVF.